This TCR beta chain derives from a study of blood T cell repertoires in COVID-19. Background on the study: The United States, Italy and Spain provided the acute and convalescent COVID-19 samples.

Source study methods: Estimated nucleated cell counts came from reference gene primer amplification. Sequenced by immunoSEQ multiplex PCR; TCRdb stores in-frame clones only, minus some. The V and J calls and clone size come from that table; D and trimming were worked out from the DNA. The sample records approximately 160,000 clones, more than 85% being singletons. Germline lookup yields CDR1 ENHRY and CDR2 SYGVKD. CDR3 length equals 14 residues. V lost 5 bases, J lost 6 bases, and 16 bases lay in between. The Seattle patients joined while their infection was active and were tracked longitudinally afterward.

This TCR came from a woman in her sixties or seventies with COVID-19, enrolled during active disease. The specimen sequenced was peripheral blood. The chain recombines TRBV10-3 with TRBJ1-1; D call uncertain. CDR3 bases: TGTGCCATCAGTAGGACGGGAGCTGAGGCTGAAGCTTTCTTT. Translation: CAISRTGAEAEAFF.